The T cell receptor beta chain under discussion was sequenced for a study of T-cell memory formation after mild COVID-19. TCRdb processed the 5' RACE reads anew with MiXCR; each CDR3 protein has one entry. Of about 270,000 distinct CDR3 sequences in the sample, around 15% are singletons; the top ten hold roughly 25%. V lost 4 bases, J lost 5 bases, and 12 bases lay in between. The CDR3 spans 13 residues. CDR1 LGHNA and CDR2 YNFKEQ come from the germline V gene. This chain uses TRBV4-2 with TRBJ2-7; D perhaps matches TRBD1 (6 bases). The TCR comes from a man aged 18 to 30 who had mild COVID-19 (a few samples of this study predate the infection). Cell type and time point are not known. Sample: PBMCs or a T cell subset sorted from them (not recorded which). The CDR3 bases are TGTGCCAGCAGCCTAACAGGGTTCCACGAGCAGTACTTC. Protein: CASSLTGFHEQYF.